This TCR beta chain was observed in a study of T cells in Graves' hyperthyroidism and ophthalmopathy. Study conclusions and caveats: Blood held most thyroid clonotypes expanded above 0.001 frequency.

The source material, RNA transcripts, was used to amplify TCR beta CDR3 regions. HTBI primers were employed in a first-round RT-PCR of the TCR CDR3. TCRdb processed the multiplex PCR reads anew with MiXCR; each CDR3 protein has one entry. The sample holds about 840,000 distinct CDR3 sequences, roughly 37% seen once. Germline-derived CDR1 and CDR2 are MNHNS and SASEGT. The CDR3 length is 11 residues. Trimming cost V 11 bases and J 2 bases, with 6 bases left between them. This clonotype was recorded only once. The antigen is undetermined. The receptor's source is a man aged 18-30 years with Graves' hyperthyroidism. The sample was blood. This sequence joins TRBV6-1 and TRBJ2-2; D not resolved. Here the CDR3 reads CACSNTGELFF. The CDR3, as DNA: TGTGCCTGCTCAAACACCGGGGAGCTGTTTTTT.